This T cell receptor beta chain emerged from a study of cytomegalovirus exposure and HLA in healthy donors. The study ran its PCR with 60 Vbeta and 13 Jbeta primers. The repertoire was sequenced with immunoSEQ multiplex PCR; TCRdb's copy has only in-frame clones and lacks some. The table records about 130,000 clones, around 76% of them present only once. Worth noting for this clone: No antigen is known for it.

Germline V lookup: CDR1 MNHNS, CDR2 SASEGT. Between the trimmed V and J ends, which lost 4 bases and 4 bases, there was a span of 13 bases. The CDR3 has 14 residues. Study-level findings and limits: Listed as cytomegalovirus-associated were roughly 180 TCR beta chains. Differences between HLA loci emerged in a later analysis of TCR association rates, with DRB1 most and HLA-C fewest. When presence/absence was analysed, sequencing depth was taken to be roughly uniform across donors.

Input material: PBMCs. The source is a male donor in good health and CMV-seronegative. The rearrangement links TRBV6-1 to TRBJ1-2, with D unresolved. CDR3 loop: CASSVDGGGYGYTF. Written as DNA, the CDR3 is TGTGCCAGCAGTGTGGACGGAGGTGGCTATGGCTACACCTTC.